The 19 T cell receptor beta chains listed next were all sequenced from one sample in a study of regulatory T cells in long-lasting Graves disease. Time point described: newly diagnosed GD, antithyroid drugs for less than 3 months. There was RNA extracted from PBMCs, and the TCR library was made from it. Construction of TCR beta libraries relied on iRepertoire HTBI primers and on Arm-PCR targeting CDR3 regions. TCRdb re-called the multiplex PCR reads through MiXCR, storing one row per CDR3 protein. The sample includes hundreds of thousands of distinct CDR3 sequences, roughly 15% seen only once; the top ten take about 20%. The same sample was also used in a study of T cells in Graves' hyperthyroidism and ophthalmopathy.

The input for sequencing was peripheral blood mononuclear cells (PBMCs), taken at new diagnosis, from a patient treated with antithyroid drugs. The origin of the receptors is a woman in her twenties or thirties with Graves disease.

This clonotype was seen many times. This sequence joins TRBV7-9 and TRBJ2-1, with a weak D call TRBD1 (5 bases). Germline V lookup: CDR1 SEHNR, CDR2 FQNEAQ (reference sequence). The CDR3 runs 13 residues. Trimming pared 5 bases from V and 8 bases from J, leaving 13 bases between. The DNA of the CDR3 is TGTGCCAGCAGCCCGGGCAGGGTGGATGAGCAGTTCTTC. As protein: CASSPGRVDEQFF.

This chain joins TRBV5-4 and TRBJ2-5; no clear D. The V end lost 4 bases, the J end lost 2 bases, and 15 bases lay between the germline ends. Germline V gene lookup returns CDR1 SGHNT and CDR2 YYREEE (reference sequence). This CDR3 region has 15 residues. CDR3 sequence reads: CASSTKLEAQETQYF. CDR3 sequence (DNA): TGTGCCAGCAGCACCAAACTCGAAGCGCAAGAGACCCAGTACTTC.

Only a few counts were recorded for this clonotype. The chain joins TRBV6-9 to TRBJ1-1, with D perhaps TRBD1 (6 bases). V was cut by 6 bases and J by 0 bases, with 17 bases left in between. The germline CDR1 and CDR2 sequences are MNHGY and SVAAGI. The CDR3 has 16 amino acids. CDR3 DNA sequence: TGTGCCAGCAGATATCCTGGGGGGGCCGTGAACACTGAAGCTTTCTTT. Translation: CASRYPGGAVNTEAFF.

The chain joins TRBV5-8 to TRBJ2-7; perhaps TRBD1 as D (5 bases). The CDR3 runs to 15 residues. Germline V gene data show CDR1 as SGHTS and CDR2 as YDEGEE. Deletions cut 4 bases from V and 0 bases from J, with 14 bases between. In DNA, the CDR3 is TGTGCCAGCAGCCCATTAGGGGTCAGCTCCTACGAGCAGTACTTC. Protein sequence: CASSPLGVSSYEQYF.

The J gene is TRBJ2-1, the V gene TRBV27, with TRBD2 matching over 11 bases. This CDR3 has 19 residues. In germline, CDR1 is MNHEY, CDR2 SMNVEV (reference sequence). The trim removed 7 bases at V and 0 bases at J, leaving 14 bases unmatched. The DNA of the CDR3 is TGTGCCAGCACTTTGAGGCTAGCGGGAGGAAAAAGCTCCTACAATGAGCAGTTCTTC. Translation: CASTLRLAGGKSSYNEQFF.

This clonotype was counted many times. The chain joins TRBV20-1 to TRBJ1-2, with 7 bases aligning to TRBD1. V shed 0 bases, J shed 5 bases, and the junction held 9 bases outside the gene matches. CDR3 length: 15 residues. Germline CDR1 DFQATT, CDR2 SNEGSKA (reference sequence). For the CDR3, the DNA is TGCAGTGCTAGAGAGACAGGGCTGGGGACATATGGCTACACCTTC. Encoded protein: CSARETGLGTYGYTF.

The V and J genes are TRBV7-6 and TRBJ2-2; 12 bases are a match to TRBD1. CDR3 size: 16 residues. From germline, CDR1 is SGHVS and CDR2 FNYEAQ. V was clipped by 8 bases and J by 5 bases; unmatched bases: 9. CDR3 DNA sequence: TGTGCCAGCGGAAAGGGACAGGGGGCGCGGACCGGGGAGCTGTTTTTT. Protein: CASGKGQGARTGELFF.

This clonotype was recorded at least ten times. This chain joins TRBV2 and TRBJ2-2; D uncertain. V was trimmed by 5 bases and J by 5 bases, leaving 12 bases between them. Germline CDR1 is SNHLY and CDR2 is FYNNEI. The CDR3 consists of 14 residues. This CDR3 reads CASSLMDGTGELFF. For the CDR3, the DNA is TGTGCCAGCAGTTTAATGGACGGGACCGGGGAGCTGTTTTTT.

The chain links TRBV3-1 to TRBJ2-7; D call uncertain. Trimming cost V 3 bases and J 0 bases, with 12 bases left between them. CDR1 and CDR2 (germline): LGHDT, YNNKEL (reference sequence). This CDR3 comprises 15 residues. The CDR3 DNA is TGTGCCAGCAGCCAGACGGATTCGAGCTCCTACGAGCAGTACTTC. Its translation: CASSQTDSSSYEQYF.

There are a few counts of this clonotype. The chain recombines TRBV5-1 with TRBJ2-2; 8 nucleotides align to TRBD1. The CDR3 runs to 18 residues. Germline CDR1 and CDR2: SGHRS and YFSETQ. The junction had 17 bases not matched to a gene; V was cut back by 4 bases and J by 6 bases. In DNA form, the CDR3 reads TGCGCCAGCAGCCAAACCGGGACAGGCATCGGCGGGGCCGGGGAGCTGTTTTTT. Translation gives CASSQTGTGIGGAGELFF. Together with reference TRBV5-1 and TRBJ2-2, the CDR3 gives the full variable domain: KAGVTQTPRYLIKTRGQQVTLSCSPISGHRSVSWYQQTPGQGLQFLFEYFSETQRNKGNFPGRFSGRQFSNSRSEMNVSTLELGDSALYLCASSQTGTGIGGAGELFFGEGSRLTVL.

This clonotype was counted only a few times. Here the CDR3 reads CASSRTGNQVYGEAFF. The DNA for the CDR3 is TGTGCCAGTAGCAGGACAGGGAACCAGGTCTATGGTGAAGCTTTCTTT. This rearrangement joins TRBV19 to TRBJ1-1, with 8 positions matching TRBD1. With V trimmed by 6 bases and J by 7 bases, 16 bases remained unmatched. CDR3 length equals 16 residues. Germline V gene sequence: CDR1 LNHDA, CDR2 SQIVND (reference sequence).

This clonotype was picked up many times. The chain combines TRBV24-1 with TRBJ1-5, with D hard to call. V was shortened by 9 bases and J by 5 bases, with 16 bases between the two germline ends. The CDR3 is 14 residues long. Germline V gives CDR1 KGHDR, CDR2 SFDVKD. The CDR3 coding sequence is TGTGCCACCTCGGGAGTCCGGAGGGATCAGCCCCAGCATTTT. Amino acid sequence: CATSGVRRDQPQHF.

With regard to this clonotype: With a much larger clone just one base away, this may be a read error. This CDR3 fails to terminate in the conserved phenylalanine or tryptophan, so it likely reflects a read error. The V call is TRBV6-1, the J call TRBJ1-1; possible D gene TRBD1, 5 bases. The V and J ends lost 5 bases and 7 bases respectively, with 11 bases between them. Germline CDR1 and CDR2: MNHNS and SASEGT. The CDR3 has 12 amino acids. The CDR3 sequence is CASSRQSNEAFS. As DNA, the CDR3 is TGTGCCAGCAGTCGACAGAGCAATGAAGCTTTCTCT.

This clonotype has a count of ten or more. V is TRBV20-1 and J is TRBJ2-7; D is unresolved. V was trimmed by 2 bases and J by 5 bases, leaving 7 bases between them. Germline V CDR1 and CDR2: DFQATT, SNEGSKA (reference sequence). There are 11 residues in the CDR3. CDR3 nucleotides: TGCAGTGCTAGATTCGTCCACGAGCAGTACTTC. It translates to CSARFVHEQYF.

This clonotype has just a few counts. The chain carries TRBV2 and TRBJ2-1; 7 bases fit TRBD2. After removal of 7 bases from V and 5 bases from J, the junction contained 11 bases not matched to a gene. From germline, CDR1 is SNHLY and CDR2 FYNNEI. This CDR3 has 15 amino acids. CDR3 sequence (DNA): TGTGCCAGCAAGAAGAACAGCGGGAAACACAATGAGCAGTTCTTC. Residues: CASKKNSGKHNEQFF. Full variable domain (missing parts from reference TRBV2 and TRBJ2-1): EPEVTQTPSHQVTQMGQEVILRCVPISNHLYFYWYRQILGQKVEFLVSFYNNEISEKSEIFDDQFSVERPDGSNFTLKIRSTKLEDSAMYFCASKKNSGKHNEQFFGPGTRLTVL.

The table lists this clonotype with many counts. This sequence joins TRBV2 and TRBJ2-3; the match to TRBD2 covers 12 bases. V lost 6 bases and J lost 1; bases outside the gene matches: 2. The CDR3 consists of 15 residues. The germline CDR1 and CDR2 sequences are SNHLY and FYNNEI. The CDR3 region has the DNA TGTGCCAGCAGGGGACTAGCGGGTCGCACAGATACGCAGTATTTT. Translating gives CASRGLAGRTDTQYF.

Worth noting for this clonotype: The DNA is omitted, as the CDR3 cannot be located on it reliably, and the CDR3 follows TCRdb's listing. The J gene is TRBJ1-5, the V gene TRBV29-1; TRBD1, as called in the table, went unchecked against the DNA. The CDR3 spans 21 residues, counting both ends. Germline V lookup: CDR1 SQVTM, CDR2 ANQGSEA. The chain's CDR3 is CSVRRDGPYEQYFGPGQPQHF.

J is TRBJ2-1 and V is TRBV3-1, with 11 bases aligning to TRBD2. V dropped 2 bases and J dropped 10; count of bases not matched to a gene: 10. From germline, CDR1 is LGHDT and CDR2 YNNKEL (reference sequence). There are 16 residues in the CDR3. The CDR3: CASSQTTSGSWGEQFF. The DNA of the CDR3 is TGTGCCAGCAGCCAAACAACTAGCGGGAGTTGGGGGGAGCAGTTCTTC.

CDR3 bases: TGTGCCAGTAGTATAGATCTTCTAGCGGGAACGGCAGATACGCAGTATTTT. Encoded protein: CASSIDLLAGTADTQYF. V usage is TRBV19 and J usage is TRBJ2-3, with 9 bases that match TRBD2. Germline loops: CDR1 LNHDA, CDR2 SQIVND (reference sequence). The CDR3 has 17 amino acids. The ends lost 0 bases at V and 4 bases at J; junction bases unmatched: 8.